The 9 T cell receptor beta chains below were found in one sample sequenced in a study of cytomegalovirus exposure and HLA in healthy donors. Both 60 Vbeta primers and 13 Jbeta primers went into the PCR. Profiled with immunoSEQ multiplex PCR; TCRdb holds only in-frame clones, not every one. This table has about 140,000 clones, approximately 80% appearing once. The specimen was PBMCs. These receptors were taken from a man aged 25 to 45 in good health and CMV-seronegative.

CDR3 amino acids: CASSDSTGNYGYTF. CDR3 DNA: TGTGCCAGCAGTGACTCGACAGGGAACTATGGCTACACCTTC. This chain links TRBV6-4 with TRBJ1-2; 7 nucleotides agree with TRBD1. This CDR3 is built from 14 residues. Trimming removed 0 bases from V and 2 bases from J; junction bases left unmatched: 0. Germline lookup yields CDR1 MRHNA and CDR2 SNTAGT.

The chain recombines TRBV18 with TRBJ2-7; 7 bases match TRBD1. Trimming at V came to 2 bases and at J to 2 bases, leaving 3 bases not matched to a gene. The CDR3 has 14 amino acids. Germline V gene lookup returns CDR1 KGHSH and CDR2 LQKENI. CDR3 DNA sequence: TGTGCCAGCTCACCATTGACAGGGACCTACGAGCAGTACTTC. This gives the protein CASSPLTGTYEQYF. Using reference TRBV18 and TRBJ2-7 for the parts outside the CDR3, the full variable domain is NAGVMQNPRHLVRRRGQEARLRCSPMKGHSHVYWYRQLPEEGLKFMVYLQKENIIDESGMPKERFSAEFPKEGPSILRIQQVVRGDSAAYFCASSPLTGTYEQYFGPGTRLTVT.

The chain uses TRBV5-8 and TRBJ1-5; 9 positions agree with TRBD1. Germline V gives CDR1 SGHTS, CDR2 YDEGEE. Trimming at V came to 4 bases and at J to 5 bases, leaving 7 bases not matched to a gene. The CDR3 spans 15 residues. CDR3 amino acids: CASSPWTGADQPQHF. The CDR3, as DNA: TGTGCCAGCAGCCCCTGGACAGGGGCGGATCAGCCCCAGCATTTT.

The CDR3 sequence is CASSLRQGREKLFF. In nucleotides, the CDR3 is TGTGCCAGCAGTCTCAGGCAGGGTCGGGAAAAACTGTTTTTT. The J gene is TRBJ1-4, the V gene TRBV28; possibly TRBD1 for D (5 bases). This CDR3 region has 14 residues. Germline CDR1 reads MDHEN; CDR2 reads SYDVKM. The germline V and J ends were trimmed by 5 bases and 8 bases, with 15 bases remaining between them.

The table lists this clone with a few counts. J is TRBJ2-1 and V is TRBV10-3; 10 bases line up with TRBD2. With V trimmed by 7 bases and J by 8 bases, 8 bases remained unmatched. The CDR3 sequence is 14 residues long. Germline V CDR1 and CDR2: ENHRY, SYGVKD. CDR3 sequence (DNA): TGTGCCATCACTGCTAGCGGGGGTGGGGATGAGCAGTTCTTC. Its translation is CAITASGGGDEQFF.

V gene TRBV9 combines with J gene TRBJ2-7; 9 bases line up with TRBD1. CDR3 length: 15 residues. CDR1 and CDR2 (germline): SGDLS, YYNGEE. Unmatched junction bases numbered 7, after V lost 2 bases and J lost 4 bases. DNA for the CDR3: TGTGCCAGCAGCGTCGAACCGGGACAGGGTTACGAGCAGTACTTC. This encodes CASSVEPGQGYEQYF.

The rearrangement uses TRBV6-5 and TRBJ1-2; D remains unclear. CDR3 length: 13 amino acids. V was shortened by 6 bases and J by 3 bases, with 11 bases between the two germline ends. Looked up from germline, CDR1 is MNHEY and CDR2 is SVGAGI. CDR3 loop: CASSVGVYYGYTF. In DNA form, the CDR3 reads TGTGCCAGCAGCGTCGGGGTGTACTATGGCTACACCTTC.

The chain combines TRBV29-1 with TRBJ2-7; the D gene is possibly TRBD2 (7 bases). The CDR3 has 13 amino acids. The germline CDR1 and CDR2 sequences are SQVTM and ANQGSEA. V was pared by 7 bases and J by 4 bases, with 17 bases between. DNA for the CDR3: TGCAGCGCCGCGGGGGCAGGGAGATACGAGCAGTACTTC. Protein: CSAAGAGRYEQYF.

This clone has more than one count but fewer than ten. V gene TRBV10-3 combines with J gene TRBJ1-1; D call uncertain. CDR1 is ENHRY and CDR2 is SYGVKD in the germline V gene. With 4 bases removed from V and 1 base from J, the gap between germline ends came to 7 bases. The CDR3 loop spans 13 amino acids. CDR3 coding DNA: TGTGCCATCAGTGGGCTGTGGAACACTGAAGCTTTCTTT. As protein: CAISGLWNTEAFF.